This TCR beta chain derives from a study of blood T cell repertoires in COVID-19. The CDR3 is 15 residues long. J was trimmed by 5 bases and V by 6 bases; bases with no gene match: 8. Germline V gene sequence: CDR1 MNHEY, CDR2 SMNVEV (reference sequence). Repertoires were generated with immunoSEQ multiplex PCR, while TCRdb's copy carries only in-frame clones and drops some. The data hold over 150,000 clones, with roughly 90% observed a single time. The sequence came from a man aged 50 to 60 with acute or convalescent COVID-19. The J gene is TRBJ2-7, the V gene TRBV27; 12 bases fit TRBD2. Sequencing was performed on peripheral blood. The CDR3 DNA sequence: TGTGCCAGCAGACCGCTAGCGGGAGGGTTTAACGAGCAGTACTTC. Translating gives CASRPLAGGFNEQYF.